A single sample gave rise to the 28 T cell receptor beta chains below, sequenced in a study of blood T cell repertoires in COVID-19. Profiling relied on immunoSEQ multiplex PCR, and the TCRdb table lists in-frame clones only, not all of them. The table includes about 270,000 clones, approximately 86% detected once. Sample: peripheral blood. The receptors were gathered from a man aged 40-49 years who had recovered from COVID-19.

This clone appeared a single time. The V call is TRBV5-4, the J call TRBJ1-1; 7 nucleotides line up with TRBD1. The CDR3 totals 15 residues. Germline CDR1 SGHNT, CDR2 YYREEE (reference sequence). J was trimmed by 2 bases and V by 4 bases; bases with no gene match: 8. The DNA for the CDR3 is TGTGCCAGCAGCACGGGACAGCAAAAAAACACTGAAGCTTTCTTT. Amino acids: CASSTGQQKNTEAFF. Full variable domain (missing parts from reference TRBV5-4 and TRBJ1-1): ETGVTQSPTHLIKTRGQQVTLRCSSQSGHNTVSWYQQALGQGPQFIFQYYREEENGRGNFPPRFSGLQFPNYSSELNVNALELDDSALYLCASSTGQQKNTEAFFGQGTRLTVV.

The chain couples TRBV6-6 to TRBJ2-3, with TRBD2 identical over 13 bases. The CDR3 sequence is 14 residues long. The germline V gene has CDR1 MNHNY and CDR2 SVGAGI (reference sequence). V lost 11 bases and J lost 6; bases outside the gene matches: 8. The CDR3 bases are TGTGCCTCCCGGACTAGCGGGAGATCCGATACGCAGTATTTT. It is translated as CASRTSGRSDTQYF.

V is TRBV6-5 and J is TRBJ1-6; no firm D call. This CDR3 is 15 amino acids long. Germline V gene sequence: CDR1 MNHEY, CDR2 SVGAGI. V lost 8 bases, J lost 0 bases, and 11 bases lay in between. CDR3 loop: CASVTGSSYNSPLHF. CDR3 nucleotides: TGTGCCAGCGTAACGGGGAGCTCCTATAATTCACCCCTCCACTTT.

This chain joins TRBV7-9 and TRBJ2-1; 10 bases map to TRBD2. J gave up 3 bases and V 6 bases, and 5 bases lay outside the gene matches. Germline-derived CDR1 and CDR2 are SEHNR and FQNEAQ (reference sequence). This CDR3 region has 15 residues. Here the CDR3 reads CASSPAGGRYNEQFF. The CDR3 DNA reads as TGTGCCAGCAGTCCAGCGGGAGGGCGCTACAATGAGCAGTTCTTC.

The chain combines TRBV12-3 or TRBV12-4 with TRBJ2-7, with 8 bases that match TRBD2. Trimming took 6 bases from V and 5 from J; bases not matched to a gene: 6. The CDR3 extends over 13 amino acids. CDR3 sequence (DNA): TGTGCCAGCAGAAGCGGGAGTTGGGACGAGCAGTACTTC. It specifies CASRSGSWDEQYF.

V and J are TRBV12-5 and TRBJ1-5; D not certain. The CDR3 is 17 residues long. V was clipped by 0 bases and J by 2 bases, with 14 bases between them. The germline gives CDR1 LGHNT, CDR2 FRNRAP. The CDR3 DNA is TGTGCTAGTGGTTTGGTACTTGGCGGTCTCCGCAATCAGCCCCAGCATTTT. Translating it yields CASGLVLGGLRNQPQHF.

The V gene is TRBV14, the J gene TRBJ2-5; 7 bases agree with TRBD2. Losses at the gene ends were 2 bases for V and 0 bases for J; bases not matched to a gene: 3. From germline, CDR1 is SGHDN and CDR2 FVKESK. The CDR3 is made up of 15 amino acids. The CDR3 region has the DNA TGTGCCAGCAGCCAACCTAGCGGTTACCAAGAGACCCAGTACTTC. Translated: CASSQPSGYQETQYF.

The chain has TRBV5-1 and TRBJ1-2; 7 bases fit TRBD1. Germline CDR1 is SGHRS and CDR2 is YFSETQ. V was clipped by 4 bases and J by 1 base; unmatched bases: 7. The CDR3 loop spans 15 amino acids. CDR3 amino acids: CASSMTGSLNYGYTF. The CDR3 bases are TGCGCCAGCAGCATGACAGGGTCCCTTAACTATGGCTACACCTTC.

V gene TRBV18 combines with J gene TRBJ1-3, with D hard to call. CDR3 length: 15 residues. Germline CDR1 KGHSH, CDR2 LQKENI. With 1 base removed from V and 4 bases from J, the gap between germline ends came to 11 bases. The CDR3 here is CASSPQRVTGNTIYF. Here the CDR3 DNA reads TGTGCCAGCTCACCACAGAGGGTTACGGGAAACACCATATATTTT.

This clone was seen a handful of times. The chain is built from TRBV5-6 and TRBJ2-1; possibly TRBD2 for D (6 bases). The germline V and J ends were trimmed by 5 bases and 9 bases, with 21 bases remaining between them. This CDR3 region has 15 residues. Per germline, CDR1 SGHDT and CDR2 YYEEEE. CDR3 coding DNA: TGTGCCAGCAGTGGTGGGACTTCCCGTAGGGGTGAGCAGTTCTTC. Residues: CASSGGTSRRGEQFF.

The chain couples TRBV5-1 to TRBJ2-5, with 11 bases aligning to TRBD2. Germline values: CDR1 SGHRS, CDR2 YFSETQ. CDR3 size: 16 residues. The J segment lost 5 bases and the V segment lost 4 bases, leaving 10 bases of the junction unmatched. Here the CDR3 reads CASSPATSGARETQYF. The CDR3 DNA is TGCGCCAGCAGCCCCGCGACTAGCGGGGCGAGGGAGACCCAGTACTTC. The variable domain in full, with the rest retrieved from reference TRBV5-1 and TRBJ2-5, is KAGVTQTPRYLIKTRGQQVTLSCSPISGHRSVSWYQQTPGQGLQFLFEYFSETQRNKGNFPGRFSGRQFSNSRSEMNVSTLELGDSALYLCASSPATSGARETQYFGPGTRLLVL.

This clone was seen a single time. CDR3 nucleotide sequence: TGTGCCACCAGTGATTGCTGGACAGGGGGCACAGATACGCAGTATTTT. This codes for CATSDCWTGGTDTQYF. The chain uses TRBV24-1 and TRBJ2-3; 9 bases fit TRBD1. J gave up 1 base and V 2 bases, and 3 bases lay outside the gene matches. This CDR3 contains 16 residues. Germline CDR1 and CDR2: KGHDR and SFDVKD.

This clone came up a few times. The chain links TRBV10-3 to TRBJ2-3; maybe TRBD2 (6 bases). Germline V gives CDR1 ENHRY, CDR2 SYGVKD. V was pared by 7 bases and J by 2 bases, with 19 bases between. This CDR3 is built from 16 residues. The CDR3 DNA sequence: TGTGCCATCACTATAAGCGGGCCCCACTCCACAGATACGCAGTATTTT. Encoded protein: CAITISGPHSTDTQYF.

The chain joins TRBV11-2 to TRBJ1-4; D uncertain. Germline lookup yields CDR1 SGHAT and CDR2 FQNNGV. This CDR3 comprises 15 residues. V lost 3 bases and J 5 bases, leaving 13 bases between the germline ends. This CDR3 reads CASSFSTALNEKLFF. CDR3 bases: TGTGCCAGCAGCTTCTCCACAGCCCTAAATGAAAAACTGTTTTTT.

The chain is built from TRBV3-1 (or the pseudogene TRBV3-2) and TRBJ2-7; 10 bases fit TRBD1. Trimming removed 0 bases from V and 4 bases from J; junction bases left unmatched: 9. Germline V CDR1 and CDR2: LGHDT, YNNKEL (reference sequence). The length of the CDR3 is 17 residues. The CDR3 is CASSQDRWGQGLYEQYF. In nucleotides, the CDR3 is TGTGCCAGCAGCCAAGATCGATGGGGACAGGGGCTTTACGAGCAGTACTTC.

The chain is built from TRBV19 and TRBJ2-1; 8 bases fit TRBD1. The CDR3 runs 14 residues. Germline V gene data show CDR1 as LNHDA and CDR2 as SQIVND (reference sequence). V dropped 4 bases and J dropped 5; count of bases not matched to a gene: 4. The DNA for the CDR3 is TGTGCCAGTAGTAGGACAGGGTCGGACAATGAGCAGTTCTTC. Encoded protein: CASSRTGSDNEQFF.

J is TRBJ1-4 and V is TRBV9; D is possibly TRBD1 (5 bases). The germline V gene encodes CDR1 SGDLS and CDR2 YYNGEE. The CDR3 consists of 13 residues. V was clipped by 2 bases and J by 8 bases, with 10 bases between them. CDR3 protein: CASSVGADEKLFF. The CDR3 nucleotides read TGTGCCAGCAGCGTTGGGGCTGACGAAAAACTGTTTTTT.

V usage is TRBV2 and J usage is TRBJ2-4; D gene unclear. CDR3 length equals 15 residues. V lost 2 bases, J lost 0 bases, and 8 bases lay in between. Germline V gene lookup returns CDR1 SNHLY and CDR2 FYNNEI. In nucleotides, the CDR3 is TGTGCCAGCAGTGAATTTCAGAAAGCCAAAAACATTCAGTACTTC. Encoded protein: CASSEFQKAKNIQYF.

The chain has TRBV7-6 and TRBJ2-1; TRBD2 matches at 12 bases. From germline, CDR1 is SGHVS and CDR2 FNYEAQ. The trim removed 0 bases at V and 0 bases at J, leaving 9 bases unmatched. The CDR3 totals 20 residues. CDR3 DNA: TGTGCCAGCAGCTTAGCCGGGAGACTAGCGGGGGACAGCTCCTACAATGAGCAGTTCTTC. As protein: CASSLAGRLAGDSSYNEQFF.

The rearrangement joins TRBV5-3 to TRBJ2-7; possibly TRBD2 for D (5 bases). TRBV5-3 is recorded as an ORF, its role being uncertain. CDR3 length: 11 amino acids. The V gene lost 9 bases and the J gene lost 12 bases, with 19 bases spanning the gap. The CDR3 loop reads CATPEGGPLYF. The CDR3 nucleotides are TGTGCCACCCCCGAGGGTGGTCCCCTGTACTTC.

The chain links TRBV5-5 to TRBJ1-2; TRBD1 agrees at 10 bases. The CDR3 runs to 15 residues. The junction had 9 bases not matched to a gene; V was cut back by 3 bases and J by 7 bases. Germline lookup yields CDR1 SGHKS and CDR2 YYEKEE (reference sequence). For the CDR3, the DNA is TGTGCCAGCAGCTGGTGGGACAGGGGAAATGGTGGCTACACCTTC. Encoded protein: CASSWWDRGNGGYTF.

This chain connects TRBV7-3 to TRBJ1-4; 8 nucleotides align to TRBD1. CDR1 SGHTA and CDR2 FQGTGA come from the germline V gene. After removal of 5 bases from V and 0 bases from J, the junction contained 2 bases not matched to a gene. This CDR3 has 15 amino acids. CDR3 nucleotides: TGTGCCAGCAGCCCGACAGGGGCAACTAATGAAAAACTGTTTTTT. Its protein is CASSPTGATNEKLFF.

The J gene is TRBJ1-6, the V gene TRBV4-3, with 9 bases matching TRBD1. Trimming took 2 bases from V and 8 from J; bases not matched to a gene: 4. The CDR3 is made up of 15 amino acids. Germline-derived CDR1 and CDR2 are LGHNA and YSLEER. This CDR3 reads CASSQLGQGDSPLHF. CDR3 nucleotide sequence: TGCGCCAGCAGCCAATTGGGACAGGGTGATTCACCCCTCCACTTT.

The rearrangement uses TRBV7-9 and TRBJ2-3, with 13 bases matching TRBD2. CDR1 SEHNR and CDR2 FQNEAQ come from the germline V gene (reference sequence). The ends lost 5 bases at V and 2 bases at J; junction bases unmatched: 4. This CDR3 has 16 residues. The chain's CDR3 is CASSHGTSGATDTQYF. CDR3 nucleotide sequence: TGTGCCAGCAGCCACGGGACTAGCGGGGCCACAGATACGCAGTATTTT.

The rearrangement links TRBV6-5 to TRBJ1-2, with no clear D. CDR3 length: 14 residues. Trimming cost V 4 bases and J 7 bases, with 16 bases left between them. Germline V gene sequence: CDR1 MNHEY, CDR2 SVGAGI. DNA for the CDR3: TGTGCCAGCAGTTTGGGTGGAGGAGTGACTGGCTACACCTTC. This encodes CASSLGGGVTGYTF.

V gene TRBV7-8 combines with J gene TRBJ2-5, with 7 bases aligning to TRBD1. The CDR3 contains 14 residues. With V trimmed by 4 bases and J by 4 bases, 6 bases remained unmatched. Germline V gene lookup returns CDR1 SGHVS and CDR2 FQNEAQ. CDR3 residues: CASSSNRGRETQYF. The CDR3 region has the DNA TGTGCCAGCAGCTCTAACAGGGGTAGAGAGACCCAGTACTTC.

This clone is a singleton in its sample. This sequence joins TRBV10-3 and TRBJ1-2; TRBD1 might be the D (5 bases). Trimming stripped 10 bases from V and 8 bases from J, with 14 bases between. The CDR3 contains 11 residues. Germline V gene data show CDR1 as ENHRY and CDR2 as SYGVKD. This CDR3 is CATHGADGYTF. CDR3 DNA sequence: TGTGCCACCCATGGGGCCGACGGCTACACCTTC.

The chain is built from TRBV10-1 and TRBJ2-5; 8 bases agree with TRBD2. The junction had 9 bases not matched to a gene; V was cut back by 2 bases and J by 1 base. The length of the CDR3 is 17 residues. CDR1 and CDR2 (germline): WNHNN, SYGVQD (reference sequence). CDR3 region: CASSEPSSGTFQETQYF. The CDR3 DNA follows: TGCGCCAGCAGTGAGCCAAGTAGCGGGACTTTCCAAGAGACCCAGTACTTC.